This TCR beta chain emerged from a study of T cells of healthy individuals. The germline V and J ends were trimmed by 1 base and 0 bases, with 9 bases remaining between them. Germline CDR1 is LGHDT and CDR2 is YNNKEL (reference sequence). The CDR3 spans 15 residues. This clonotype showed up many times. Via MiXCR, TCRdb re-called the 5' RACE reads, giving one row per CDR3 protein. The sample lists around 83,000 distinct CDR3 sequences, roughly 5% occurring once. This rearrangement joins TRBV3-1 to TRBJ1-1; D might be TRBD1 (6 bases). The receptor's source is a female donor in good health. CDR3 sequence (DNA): TGTGCCAGCAGCCAAGCAGGACAGTTGAACACTGAAGCTTTCTTT. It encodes CASSQAGQLNTEAFF.